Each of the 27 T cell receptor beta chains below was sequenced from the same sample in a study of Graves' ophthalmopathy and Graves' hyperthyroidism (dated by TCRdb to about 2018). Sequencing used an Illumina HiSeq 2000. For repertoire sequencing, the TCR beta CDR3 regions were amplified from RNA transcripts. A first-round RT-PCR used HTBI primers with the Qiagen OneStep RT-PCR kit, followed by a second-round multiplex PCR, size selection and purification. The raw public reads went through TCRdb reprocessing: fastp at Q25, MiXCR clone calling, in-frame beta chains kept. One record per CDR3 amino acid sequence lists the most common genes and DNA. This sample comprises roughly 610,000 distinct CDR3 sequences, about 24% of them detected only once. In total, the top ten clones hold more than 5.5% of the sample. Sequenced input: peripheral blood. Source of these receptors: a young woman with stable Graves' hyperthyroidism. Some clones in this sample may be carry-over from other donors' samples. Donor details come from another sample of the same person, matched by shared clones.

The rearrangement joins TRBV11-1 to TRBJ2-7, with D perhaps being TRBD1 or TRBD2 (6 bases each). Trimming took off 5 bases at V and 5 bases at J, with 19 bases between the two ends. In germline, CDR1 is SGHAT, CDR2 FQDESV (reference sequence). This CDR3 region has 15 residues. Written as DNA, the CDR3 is TGTGCCAGCAGCCCTAGGAGGGGGAGGTTTAACGAGCAGTACTTC. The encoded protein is CASSPRRGRFNEQYF.

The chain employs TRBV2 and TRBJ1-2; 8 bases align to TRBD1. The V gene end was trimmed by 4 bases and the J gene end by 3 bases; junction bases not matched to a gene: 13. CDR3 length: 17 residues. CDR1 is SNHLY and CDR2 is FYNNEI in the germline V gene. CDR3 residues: CASSVLRTGSADYGYTF. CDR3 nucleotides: TGTGCCAGCAGTGTTCTTCGGACAGGGAGTGCTGACTATGGCTACACCTTC. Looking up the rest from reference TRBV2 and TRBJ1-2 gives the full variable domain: EPEVTQTPSHQVTQMGQEVILRCVPISNHLYFYWYRQILGQKVEFLVSFYNNEISEKSEIFDDQFSVERPDGSNFTLKIRSTKLEDSAMYFCASSVLRTGSADYGYTFGSGTRLTVV.

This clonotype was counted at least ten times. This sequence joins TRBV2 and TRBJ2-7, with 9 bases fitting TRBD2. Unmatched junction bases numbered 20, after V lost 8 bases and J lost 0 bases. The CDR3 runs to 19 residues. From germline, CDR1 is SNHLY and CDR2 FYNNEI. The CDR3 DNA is TGTGCCAGCCTTGCGGGACCCATCCTAGCGGGGTCTAACTCCTACGAGCAGTACTTC. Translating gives CASLAGPILAGSNSYEQYF.

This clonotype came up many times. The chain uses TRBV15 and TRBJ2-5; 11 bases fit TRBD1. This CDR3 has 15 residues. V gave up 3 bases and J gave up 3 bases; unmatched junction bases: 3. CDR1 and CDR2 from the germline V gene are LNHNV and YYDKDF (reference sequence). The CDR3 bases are TGTGCCACCAGCAGGGGGGGACAGGGGGAAGAGACCCAGTACTTC. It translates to CATSRGGQGEETQYF.

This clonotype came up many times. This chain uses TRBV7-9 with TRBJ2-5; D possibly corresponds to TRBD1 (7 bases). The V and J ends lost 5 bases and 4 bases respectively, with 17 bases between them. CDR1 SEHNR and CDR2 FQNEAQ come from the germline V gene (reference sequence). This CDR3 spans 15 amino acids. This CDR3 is CASSIDREDRETQYF. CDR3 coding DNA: TGTGCCAGCAGCATTGACAGGGAGGATCGAGAGACCCAGTACTTC.

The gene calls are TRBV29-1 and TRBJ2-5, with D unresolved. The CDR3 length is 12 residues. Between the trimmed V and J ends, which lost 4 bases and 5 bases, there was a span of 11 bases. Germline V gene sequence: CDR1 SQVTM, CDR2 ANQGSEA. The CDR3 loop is CSVAQSGETQYF. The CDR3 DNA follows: TGCAGCGTTGCCCAGTCCGGTGAGACCCAGTACTTC.

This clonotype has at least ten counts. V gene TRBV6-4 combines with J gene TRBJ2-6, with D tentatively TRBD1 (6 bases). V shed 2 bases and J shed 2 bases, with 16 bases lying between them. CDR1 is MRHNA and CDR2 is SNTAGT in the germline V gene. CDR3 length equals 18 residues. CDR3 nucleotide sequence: TGTGCCAGCAGTGACCTTCCAACAGGGTACCCTGGGGCCAACGTCCTGACTTTC. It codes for CASSDLPTGYPGANVLTF.

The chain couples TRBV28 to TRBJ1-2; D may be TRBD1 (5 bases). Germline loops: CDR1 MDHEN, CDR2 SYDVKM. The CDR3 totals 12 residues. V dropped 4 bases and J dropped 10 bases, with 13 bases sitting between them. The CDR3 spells CASSSGTWDYTF. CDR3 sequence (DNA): TGTGCCAGCAGTTCCGGGACGTGGGACTACACCTTC.

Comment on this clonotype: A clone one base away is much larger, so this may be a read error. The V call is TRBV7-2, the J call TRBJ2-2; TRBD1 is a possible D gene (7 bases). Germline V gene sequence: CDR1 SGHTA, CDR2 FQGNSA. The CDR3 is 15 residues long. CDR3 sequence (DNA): TGTGCCAGCAGCTCGCGGGGACAGATCACCGGGGAGCTGTGTTTT. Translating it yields CASSSRGQITGELCF.

The CDR3 region is CASSLGGTGRSEQYF. CDR3 in DNA: TGTGCCAGCAGCTTAGGTGGGACAGGAAGATCCGAGCAGTACTTC. This chain joins TRBV7-9 and TRBJ2-7; 8 bases are shared with TRBD1. The CDR3 runs to 15 residues. Unmatched junction bases numbered 8, after V lost 1 base and J lost 6 bases. The germline CDR1 and CDR2 sequences are SEHNR and FQNEAQ (reference sequence).

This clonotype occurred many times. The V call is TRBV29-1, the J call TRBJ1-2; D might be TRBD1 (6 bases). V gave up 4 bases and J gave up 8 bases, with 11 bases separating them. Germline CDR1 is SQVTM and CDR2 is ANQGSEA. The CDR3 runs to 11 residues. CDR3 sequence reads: CSVAAGDGYTF. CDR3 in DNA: TGCAGCGTTGCGGCAGGGGACGGCTACACCTTC.

The CDR3 nucleotides read TGTGCCAGCAGTGTCGCGAGGAACACTGAAGCTTTCTTT. Translated, it gives CASSVARNTEAFF. The chain employs TRBV6-1 and TRBJ1-1; no clear D gene. The CDR3 is made up of 13 amino acids. Germline V gives CDR1 MNHNS, CDR2 SASEGT. V lost 4 bases and J lost 1, with 7 bases in between.

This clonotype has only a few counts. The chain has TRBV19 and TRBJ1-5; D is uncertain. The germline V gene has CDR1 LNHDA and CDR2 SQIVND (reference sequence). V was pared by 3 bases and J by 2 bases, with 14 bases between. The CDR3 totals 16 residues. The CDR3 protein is CASSIMGRGGNQPQHF. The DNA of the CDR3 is TGTGCCAGTAGTATCATGGGCCGGGGAGGCAATCAGCCCCAGCATTTT.

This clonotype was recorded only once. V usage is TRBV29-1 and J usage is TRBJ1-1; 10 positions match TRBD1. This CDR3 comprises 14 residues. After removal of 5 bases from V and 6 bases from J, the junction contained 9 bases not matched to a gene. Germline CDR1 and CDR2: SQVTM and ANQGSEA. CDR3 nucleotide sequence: TGCAGCGTTAGACAGGGGGCGAATGGCGCTGAAGCTTTCTTT. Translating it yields CSVRQGANGAEAFF.

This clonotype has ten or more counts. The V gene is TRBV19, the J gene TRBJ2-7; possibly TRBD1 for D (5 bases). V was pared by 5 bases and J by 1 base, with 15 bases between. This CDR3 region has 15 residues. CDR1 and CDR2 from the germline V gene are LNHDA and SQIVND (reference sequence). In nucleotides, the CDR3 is TGTGCCAGTAGTGTGACAGTGTCAACGTCCTACGAGCAGTACTTC. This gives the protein CASSVTVSTSYEQYF.

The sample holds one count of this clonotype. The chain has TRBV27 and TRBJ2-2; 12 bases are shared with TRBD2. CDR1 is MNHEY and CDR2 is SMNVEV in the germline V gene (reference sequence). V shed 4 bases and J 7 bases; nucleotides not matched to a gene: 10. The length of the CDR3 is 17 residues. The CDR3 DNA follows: TGTGCCAGCAGTTCCTTATTACTAGCGGGGGGCTACGGGGAGCTGTTTTTT. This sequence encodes CASSSLLLAGGYGELFF.

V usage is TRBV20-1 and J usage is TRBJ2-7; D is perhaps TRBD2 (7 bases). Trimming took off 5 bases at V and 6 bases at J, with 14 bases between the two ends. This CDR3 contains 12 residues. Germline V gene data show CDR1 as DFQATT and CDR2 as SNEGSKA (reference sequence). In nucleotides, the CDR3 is TGCAGTGCTTGGTGGGGGGGGCGCGAGCAGTACTTC. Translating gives CSAWWGGREQYF.

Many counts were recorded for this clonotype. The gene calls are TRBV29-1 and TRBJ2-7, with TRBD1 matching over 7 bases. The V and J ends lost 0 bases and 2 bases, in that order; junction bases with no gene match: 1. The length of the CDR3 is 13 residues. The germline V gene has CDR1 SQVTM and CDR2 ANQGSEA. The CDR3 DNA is TGCAGCGTTGAAGATGGGACAGCCTACGAGCAGTACTTC. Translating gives CSVEDGTAYEQYF.

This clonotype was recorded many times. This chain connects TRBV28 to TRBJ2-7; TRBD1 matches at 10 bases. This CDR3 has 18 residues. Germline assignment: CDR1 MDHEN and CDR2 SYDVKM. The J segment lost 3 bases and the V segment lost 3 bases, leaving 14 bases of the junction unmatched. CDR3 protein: CASSFQTGGAWVLYEQYF. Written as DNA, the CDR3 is TGTGCCAGCAGTTTCCAGACAGGGGGCGCGTGGGTTCTCTACGAGCAGTACTTC.

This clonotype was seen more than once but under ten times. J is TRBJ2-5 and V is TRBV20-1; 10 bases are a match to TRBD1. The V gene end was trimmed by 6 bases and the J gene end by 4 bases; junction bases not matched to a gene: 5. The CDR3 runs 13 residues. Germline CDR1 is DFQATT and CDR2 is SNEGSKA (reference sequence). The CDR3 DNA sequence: TGCAGTGCCCGGACAGGGGGTTCAGAGACCCAGTACTTC. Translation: CSARTGGSETQYF.

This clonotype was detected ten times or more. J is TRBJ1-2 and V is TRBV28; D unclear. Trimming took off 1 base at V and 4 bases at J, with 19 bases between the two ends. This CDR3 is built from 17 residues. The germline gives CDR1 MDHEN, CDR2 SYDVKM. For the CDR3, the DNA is TGTGCCAGCAGTTTATTAGGGTCCACGGAATTCGGCTATGGCTACACCTTC. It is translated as CASSLLGSTEFGYGYTF.

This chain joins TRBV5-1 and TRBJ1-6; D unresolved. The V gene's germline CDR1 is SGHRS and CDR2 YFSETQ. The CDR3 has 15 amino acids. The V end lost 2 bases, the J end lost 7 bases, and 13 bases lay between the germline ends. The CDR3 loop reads CASSFDPEFNSPLHF. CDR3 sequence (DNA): TGCGCCAGCAGCTTTGACCCCGAGTTCAATTCACCCCTCCACTTT.

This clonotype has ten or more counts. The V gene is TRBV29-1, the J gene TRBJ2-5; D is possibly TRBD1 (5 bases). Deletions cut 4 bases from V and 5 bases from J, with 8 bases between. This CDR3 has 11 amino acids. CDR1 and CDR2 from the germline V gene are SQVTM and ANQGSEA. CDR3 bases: TGCAGCGTTGGACAGTGGGAGACCCAGTACTTC. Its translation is CSVGQWETQYF.

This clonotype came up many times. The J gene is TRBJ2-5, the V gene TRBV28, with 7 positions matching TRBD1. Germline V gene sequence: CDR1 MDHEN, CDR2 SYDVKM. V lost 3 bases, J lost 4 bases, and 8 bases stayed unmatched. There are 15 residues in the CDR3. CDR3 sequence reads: CASSLMGQISETQYF. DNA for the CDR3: TGTGCCAGCAGTTTGATGGGACAGATCTCAGAGACCCAGTACTTC.

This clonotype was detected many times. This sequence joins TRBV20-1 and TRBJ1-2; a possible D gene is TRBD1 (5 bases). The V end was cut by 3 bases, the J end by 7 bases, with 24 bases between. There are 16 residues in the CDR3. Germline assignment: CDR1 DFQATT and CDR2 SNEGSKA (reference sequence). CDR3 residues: CSARGVAHGGSVGYTF. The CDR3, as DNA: TGCAGTGCTAGGGGGGTTGCTCACGGTGGTTCCGTTGGCTACACCTTC.

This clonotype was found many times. CDR3: CASSPRRLRPEAFF. In DNA, the CDR3 is TGTGCCAGCAGCCCCAGACGTTTACGGCCTGAAGCTTTCTTT. This chain links TRBV12-3 or TRBV12-4 with TRBJ1-1; D not resolved. This CDR3 is built from 14 residues. Deletions cut 6 bases from V and 6 bases from J, with 17 bases between.

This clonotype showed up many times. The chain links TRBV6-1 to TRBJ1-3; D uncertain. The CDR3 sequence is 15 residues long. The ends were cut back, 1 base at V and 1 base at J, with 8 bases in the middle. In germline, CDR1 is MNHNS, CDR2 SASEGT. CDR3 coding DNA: TGTGCCAGCAGTGAAGGCAATGAATCTGGAAACACCATATATTTT. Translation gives CASSEGNESGNTIYF.